This TCR beta chain was retrieved from a study of graft-versus-host responses after intestinal transplantation (dated by TCRdb to the early 2020s). Context from the whole study: Multivisceral, liver-intestinal, or isolated intestinal transplants were received by the recipients. Anti-thymocyte globulin induction was given to all recipients, followed by maintenance tacrolimus and steroids for approximately three years. Bulk TCR-beta CDR3 sequencing was used to track graft-versus-host and host-versus-graft alloreactive T cell clones in the graft, circulation and bone marrow after intestinal transplantation. To identify alloreactive clones, pre-transplant mixed lymphocyte reaction products were sequenced and compared with unstimulated pre-transplant donor and recipient T cells. Of the 20 to 25 intestinal transplant recipients enrolled in the cohort, one of whom was a retransplant, a few patients without pretransplant specimens were excluded. Donor T cell macrochimerism was defined as a peak of at least 4% donor T cells among recipient peripheral blood mononuclear cells. Rather than being sequenced by the commercial service, samples from three later patients were sequenced in-house on an Illumina MiSeq and processed with MiXCR. Overall study outcomes, separate from this receptor: GvH clones were found in recipient bone marrow, and some of the GvH clones appeared earlier in ileal mucosa or blood, which is consistent with an intestinal mucosal origin. Early after transplant, peak levels of circulating GvH clones were associated with declines in HvG clones. In the allografts of patients with donor T cell macrochimerism, GvH to HvG T cell clonal ratios were high. The conclusions were limited by the relatively low number and heterogeneity of the intestinal transplant patients.

Here V drops 6 bases and J drops 3 bases, and the junction holds 7 bases not matched to any gene. Its CDR3 holds 15 amino acids, cysteine through phenylalanine. The retained sequence is limited to the CDR3, 45 bases, with the frame set at the first base. Taken from the germline V gene, the CDR1 and CDR2 loops are MNHEY and SVGAGI. To isolate intraepithelial and lamina propria lymphocytes from graft specimens, dithiothreitol, EDTA incubations and collagenase D digestion were used. Serial intestinal graft biopsy specimens collected up to 600 days after transplant underwent bulk TCR-beta sequencing. Libraries were prepared through the immunoSEQ multiplex PCR assay. Adaptive Biotechnologies carried out high-throughput TCR-beta CDR3 sequencing of genomic DNA for most patients. In the paper's pipeline: TCR sequencing data for approximately 19 patients were retrieved from Adaptive's ImmunoSEQ software; a few other patients were processed with MiXCR and VDJtools. CDR3 nucleotide sequences shared between donor and recipient were removed because their origin could not be assigned. Alloreactive clones required at least 2-fold expansion over unstimulated cells and minimum CFSE-low frequency of 0.002% (template counts) or 0.001% (read counts). Clones were considered mappable if detected in sequenced pre-transplant spleen, lymph node, or MLR CFSE-low populations of the donor or recipient. Cumulative frequency of alloreactive clones was calculated as a percentage of all sequences weighted by copy number. TCRdb obtained this table from immuneACCESS and retained in-frame rearrangements with V and J assigned. These tables miss some clones; where compared with another copy, unresolved V genes account for less than half of the shortfall, and the remainder is unexplained. The V and J calls and clone size were taken over from that table, and D and trimming were inferred from the DNA. This sample has about 63,000 clones in its table, and roughly 89% of those were observed once. The ten largest clonotypes hold about 1.7% of the sample.

As to this clone: The antigen this receptor binds is unknown. No qualities accompany the bases; no much larger clone lies one base away.

The rearrangement combines TRBV6-5 with TRBJ2-3, with 9 bases in between that match TRBD1. The sequenced sample was ileum tissue, obtained more than 350 days after transplant. This TCR came from a human patient who received an intestinal transplant, so some T cells may come from the graft donor. This receptor has the CDR3 CASSQQGARTDTQYF. The base sequence is TGTGCCAGCAGCCAACAGGGGGCCCGAACAGATACGCAGTATTTT.